The 27 T cell receptor beta chains below all came from one sample that was sequenced in a study of OX40 agonist ivuxolimab in advanced cancers. This table comes from immunoSEQ multiplex PCR, and its TCRdb copy is limited to in-frame clones, with some not included. This table has fewer than 70,000 clones, 85% to 95% appearing once. The specimen was CD4+ or CD8+ T cells sorted from blood, collected in a trial of the OX40 agonist ivuxolimab. These receptor sequences come from an adult with an advanced solid tumor such as melanoma, head and neck, liver or kidney cancer.

The J gene is TRBJ2-5, the V gene TRBV4-2, with 14 bases fitting TRBD2. This CDR3 comprises 18 residues. The ends lost 0 bases at V and 4 bases at J; junction bases unmatched: 7. Germline V gene data show CDR1 as LGHNA and CDR2 as YNFKEQ. CDR3 DNA sequence: TGTGCCAGCAGCCAAGATCTTGTCGGGACTAGCGGGAGAGAGACCCAGTACTTC. It specifies CASSQDLVGTSGRETQYF.

The table lists this clone with a count of one. V usage is TRBV5-5 and J usage is TRBJ2-7, with no clear D. The V gene's germline CDR1 is SGHKS and CDR2 YYEKEE (reference sequence). The CDR3 has 11 amino acids. V lost 6 bases to trimming and J lost 3 bases, with 7 bases between them. The CDR3 protein is CASTAGYEQYF. The CDR3 nucleotides read TGTGCCAGCACCGCAGGCTACGAGCAGTACTTC.

V usage is TRBV7-8 and J usage is TRBJ2-2, with TRBD2 as a possible D gene (6 bases). V lost 1 base and J 6 bases, leaving 12 bases between the germline ends. Germline V CDR1 and CDR2: SGHVS, FQNEAQ. The CDR3 contains 15 residues. The DNA for the CDR3 is TGTGCCAGCAGCTTAGGGGGGGATGCGGCCGGGGAGCTGTTTTTT. Translated: CASSLGGDAAGELFF.

CDR3 region: CASSLPVPGTQYF. DNA of the CDR3: TGTGCCAGCAGCTTGCCGGTGCCCGGGACCCAGTACTTC. This chain joins TRBV13 and TRBJ2-5; D ambiguous. The CDR3 is 13 amino acids. The ends were cut back, 3 bases at V and 7 bases at J, with 12 bases in the middle. Per germline, CDR1 PRHDT and CDR2 FYEKMQ (reference sequence). The full variable domain, in which reference TRBV13 and TRBJ2-5 provide the parts outside the CDR3, is AAGVIQSPRHLIKEKRETATLKCYPIPRHDTVYWYQQGPGQDPQFLISFYEKMQSDKGSIPDRFSAQQFSDYHSELNMSSLELGDSALYFCASSLPVPGTQYFGPGTRLLVL.

This clone was counted a few times. The CDR3 DNA follows: TGTGCCAGCAGCGAGACAGGGACTAGCAATCAGCCCCAGCATTTT. It is translated as CASSETGTSNQPQHF. The V and J genes are TRBV9 and TRBJ1-5; 7 bases match TRBD1. The germline V gene encodes CDR1 SGDLS and CDR2 YYNGEE. Trimming took 3 bases from V and 0 from J; bases not matched to a gene: 3. CDR3 length: 15 residues.

The chain couples TRBV27 to TRBJ2-3; D is unclear. The CDR3 contains 15 residues. Germline-derived CDR1 and CDR2 are MNHEY and SMNVEV (reference sequence). V lost 3 bases, J lost 2 bases, and 12 bases lay in between. In DNA form, the CDR3 reads TGTGCCAGCAGTTTCACGGGTCGATACACAGATACGCAGTATTTT. Protein: CASSFTGRYTDTQYF.

This clone was observed a handful of times. V and J are TRBV11-2 and TRBJ1-1; D might be TRBD1 (6 bases). Trimming left V 5 bases short and J 0 bases short, with 13 bases between. CDR3 length: 15 residues. Germline CDR1 is SGHAT and CDR2 is FQNNGV. CDR3 DNA sequence: TGTGCCAGCAGCCCTCCAGGGGCTTTGAACACTGAAGCTTTCTTT. It codes for CASSPPGALNTEAFF.

The gene calls are TRBV6-1 and TRBJ1-4, with 9 bases that match TRBD1. Trimming cost V 6 bases and J 7 bases; bases outside gene matches: 9. CDR3 length equals 15 residues. From germline, CDR1 is MNHNS and CDR2 SASEGT. The chain's CDR3 is CASSQGQGRAEKLFF. The CDR3, as DNA: TGTGCCAGCAGCCAGGGACAGGGCCGGGCTGAAAAACTGTTTTTT.

The V and J genes are TRBV9 and TRBJ2-7; no firm D call. Germline CDR1 reads SGDLS; CDR2 reads YYNGEE. The V end was cut by 0 bases, the J end by 3 bases, with 10 bases between. The CDR3 is 14 residues long. The CDR3 coding sequence is TGTGCCAGCAGCGTAGATGGCACGCACTACGAGCAGTACTTC. Protein product: CASSVDGTHYEQYF.

J is TRBJ1-4 and V is TRBV7-9; D may be TRBD1 (5 bases). The CDR3 is made up of 15 amino acids. The germline V gene has CDR1 SEHNR and CDR2 FQNEAQ (reference sequence). Between the trimmed V and J ends, which lost 7 bases and 5 bases, there was a span of 17 bases. The CDR3 loop reads CASTGTPQRNEKLFF. CDR3 DNA: TGTGCCAGCACCGGGACCCCCCAGAGGAATGAAAAACTGTTTTTT. Looking up the rest from reference TRBV7-9 and TRBJ1-4 gives the full variable domain: DTGVSQNPRHKITKRGQNVTFRCDPISEHNRLYWYRQTLGQGPEFLTYFQNEAQLEKSRLLSDRFSAERPKGSFSTLEIQRTEQGDSAMYLCASTGTPQRNEKLFFGSGTQLSVL.

The chain links TRBV5-8 to TRBJ2-7, with unresolved D. V lost 1 base to trimming and J lost 1 base, with 21 bases between them. Germline V gives CDR1 SGHTS, CDR2 YDEGEE. The CDR3 totals 18 residues. The CDR3 DNA follows: TGTGCCAGCAGCTTGCTCCCGCTCCAAAGGCCCTCGTCCTACGAGCAGTACTTC. This translates into CASSLLPLQRPSSYEQYF.

This clone was counted a single time. V gene TRBV5-4 combines with J gene TRBJ1-1; D call uncertain. Germline V gene data show CDR1 as SGHNT and CDR2 as YYREEE (reference sequence). Trimming cost V 0 bases and J 0 bases, with 3 bases left between them. CDR3 length: 13 amino acids. DNA of the CDR3: TGTGCCAGCAGCTTGGATGTGAACACTGAAGCTTTCTTT. Its translation is CASSLDVNTEAFF.

The CDR3 region has the DNA TGTGCCAGCTCACCAGTAGGCTCAACGATTCGGGAGCAGTACTTC. The encoded protein is CASSPVGSTIREQYF. The rearrangement joins TRBV18 to TRBJ2-7, with D unresolved. Trimming took off 2 bases at V and 7 bases at J, with 18 bases between the two ends. The CDR3 extends over 15 amino acids. Germline V gene data show CDR1 as KGHSH and CDR2 as LQKENI.

This chain uses TRBV6-5 with TRBJ1-1; 7 bases are shared with TRBD1. V was pared by 5 bases and J by 4 bases, with 7 bases of the junction left unmatched. The CDR3 has 14 amino acids. Germline CDR1 is MNHEY and CDR2 is SVGAGI. The CDR3 DNA reads as TGTGCCAGCAGTAGACAGGGAAGCGGCACTGAAGCTTTCTTT. Its translation is CASSRQGSGTEAFF.

The chain recombines TRBV4-3 with TRBJ1-1, with D perhaps TRBD1 (5 bases). The germline CDR1 and CDR2 sequences are LGHNA and YSLEER. With 0 bases removed from V and 7 bases from J, the gap between germline ends came to 21 bases. The CDR3 extends over 17 amino acids. CDR3 in amino acids: CASSQDQSIEGRSEAFF. CDR3 DNA: TGCGCCAGCAGCCAAGATCAATCGATTGAGGGGCGAAGTGAAGCTTTCTTT.

The V call is TRBV15, the J call TRBJ2-7, with 8 nucleotides matching TRBD1. CDR1 is LNHNV, CDR2 YYDKDF, per germline (reference sequence). The CDR3 is 17 amino acids. J gave up 2 bases and V 1 base, and 10 bases lay outside the gene matches. CDR3 in DNA: TGTGCCACCAGCAGAGTGGACAGGGAGACCTTCCCCTACGAGCAGTACTTC. Translated: CATSRVDRETFPYEQYF. Variable domain in full (rest from reference TRBV15 and TRBJ2-7): DAMVIQNPRYQVTQFGKPVTLSCSQTLNHNVMYWYQQKSSQAPKLLFHYYDKDFNNEADTPDNFQSRRPNTSFCFLDIRSPGLGDTAMYLCATSRVDRETFPYEQYFGPGTRLTVT.

The V call is TRBV27, the J call TRBJ2-7; the D is unclear. Between the trimmed V and J ends, which lost 3 bases and 2 bases, there was a span of 8 bases. Germline loops: CDR1 MNHEY, CDR2 SMNVEV (reference sequence). The CDR3 has 13 residues. The DNA for the CDR3 is TGTGCCAGCAGTTTCGGCCAGACCTACGAGCAGTACTTC. This codes for CASSFGQTYEQYF.

This clone was observed once. The V call is TRBV11-3, the J call TRBJ1-1; weak D call: TRBD1 (5 bases). Looked up from germline, CDR1 is SGHNT and CDR2 is YENEEA. The ends were cut back, 3 bases at V and 5 bases at J, with 13 bases in the middle. This CDR3 has 14 amino acids. CDR3 sequence reads: CASSFNLGGTEAFF. The CDR3 region has the DNA TGTGCCAGCAGCTTTAATCTGGGGGGGACTGAAGCTTTCTTT.

This rearrangement joins TRBV7-2 to TRBJ2-1; TRBD2 agrees at 14 bases. V lost 5 bases to trimming and J lost 7 bases; unmatched junction nucleotides: 7. Germline-derived CDR1 and CDR2 are SGHTA and FQGNSA. The CDR3 loop spans 16 amino acids. The CDR3 DNA sequence: TGTGCCAGCAGCACTGGACTAGCGGGAGGAGAAAATGAGCAGTTCTTC. The encoded protein is CASSTGLAGGENEQFF.

V is TRBV10-1 and J is TRBJ2-7; D not certain. Germline CDR1 reads WNHNN; CDR2 reads SYGVQD (reference sequence). Between the trimmed V and J ends, which lost 4 bases and 2 bases, there was a span of 15 bases. The CDR3 is 15 residues long. The CDR3 spells CASSVLDRGPYEQYF. The CDR3 nucleotides read TGCGCCAGCAGTGTATTGGACCGAGGACCCTACGAGCAGTACTTC.

This chain connects TRBV10-1 to TRBJ1-5, with no clear D. CDR1 and CDR2 (germline): WNHNN, SYGVQD (reference sequence). V dropped 2 bases and J dropped 4 bases, with 9 bases sitting between them. This CDR3 comprises 14 residues. The CDR3 DNA sequence: TGCGCCAGCAGTGAGATGGCAGATAATCAGCCCCAGCATTTT. Protein sequence: CASSEMADNQPQHF.

The V gene is TRBV7-6, the J gene TRBJ2-3; no clear D gene. This CDR3 region has 12 residues. CDR1 is SGHVS and CDR2 is FNYEAQ in the germline V gene. Trimming shortened V by 5 bases and J by 4 bases, and 7 bases separated the two germline ends. CDR3 residues: CASSPGPDTQYF. In DNA, the CDR3 is TGTGCCAGCAGCCCAGGCCCAGATACGCAGTATTTT. Full variable domain (rest looked up from reference TRBV7-6 and TRBJ2-3): GAGVSQSPRYKVTKRGQDVALRCDPISGHVSLYWYRQALGQGPEFLTYFNYEAQQDKSGLPNDRFSAERPEGSISTLTIQRTEQRDSAMYRCASSPGPDTQYFGPGTRLTVL.

The rearrangement uses TRBV7-9 and TRBJ2-3; D is unclear. The CDR3 length is 13 residues. V was cut by 1 base and J by 11 bases, with 13 bases left in between. Germline CDR1 is SEHNR and CDR2 is FQNEAQ (reference sequence). This chain's CDR3 is CASSLEADGRQYF. The CDR3 nucleotides read TGTGCCAGCAGCTTAGAGGCCGATGGTAGGCAGTATTTT.

This sequence joins TRBV27 and TRBJ2-3; 7 nucleotides align to TRBD1. The junction had 3 bases not matched to a gene; V was cut back by 3 bases and J by 0 bases. The CDR3 is made up of 15 amino acids. Looked up from germline, CDR1 is MNHEY and CDR2 is SMNVEV (reference sequence). This CDR3 is CASSFRGSSTDTQYF. CDR3 DNA sequence: TGTGCCAGCAGTTTCAGGGGGTCTAGCACAGATACGCAGTATTTT.

This sequence joins TRBV7-9 and TRBJ2-7; D is possibly TRBD1 or TRBD2 (5 bases each). The CDR3 consists of 15 residues. Germline CDR1 reads SEHNR; CDR2 reads FQNEAQ (reference sequence). Between the trimmed V and J ends, which lost 5 bases and 4 bases, there was a span of 18 bases. CDR3 nucleotides: TGTGCCAGCAGCGTCGGAGGTCCAGGGATGTACGAGCAGTACTTC. It yields the protein CASSVGGPGMYEQYF.

The chain combines TRBV19 with TRBJ1-6; no reliable D call. The CDR3 sequence is 15 residues long. Germline V gene lookup returns CDR1 LNHDA and CDR2 SQIVND (reference sequence). V lost 3 bases and J 0 bases, leaving 6 bases between the germline ends. The CDR3 loop is CASSIGSSYNSPLHF. CDR3 coding DNA: TGTGCCAGTAGTATTGGAAGCTCCTATAATTCACCCCTCCACTTT.

This chain connects TRBV4-1 to TRBJ2-5, with D perhaps matching TRBD2 (6 bases). Germline V gene lookup returns CDR1 MGHRA and CDR2 YSYEKL. The V gene lost 0 bases and the J gene lost 2 bases, with 16 bases spanning the gap. The CDR3 covers 17 residues. CDR3 bases: TGCGCCAGCAGCCAAGATCCGGAAAGACTAGGGCAAGAGACCCAGTACTTC. This gives the protein CASSQDPERLGQETQYF.